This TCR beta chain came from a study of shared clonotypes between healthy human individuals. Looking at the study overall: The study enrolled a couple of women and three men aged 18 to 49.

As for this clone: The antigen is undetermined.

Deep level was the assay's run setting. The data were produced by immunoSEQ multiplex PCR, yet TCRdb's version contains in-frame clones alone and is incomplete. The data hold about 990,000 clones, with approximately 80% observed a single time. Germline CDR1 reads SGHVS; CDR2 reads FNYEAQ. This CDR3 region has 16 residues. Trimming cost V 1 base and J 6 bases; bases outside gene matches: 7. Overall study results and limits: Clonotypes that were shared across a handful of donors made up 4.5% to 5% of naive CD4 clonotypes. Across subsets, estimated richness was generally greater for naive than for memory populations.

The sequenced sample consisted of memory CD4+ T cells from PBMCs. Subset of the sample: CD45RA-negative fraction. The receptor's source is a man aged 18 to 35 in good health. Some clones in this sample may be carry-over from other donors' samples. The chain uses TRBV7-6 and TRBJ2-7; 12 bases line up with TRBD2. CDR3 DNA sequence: TGTGCCAGCAGCTTAGTGGCGACTAGCGGGAGTATCGAGCAGTACTTC. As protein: CASSLVATSGSIEQYF.